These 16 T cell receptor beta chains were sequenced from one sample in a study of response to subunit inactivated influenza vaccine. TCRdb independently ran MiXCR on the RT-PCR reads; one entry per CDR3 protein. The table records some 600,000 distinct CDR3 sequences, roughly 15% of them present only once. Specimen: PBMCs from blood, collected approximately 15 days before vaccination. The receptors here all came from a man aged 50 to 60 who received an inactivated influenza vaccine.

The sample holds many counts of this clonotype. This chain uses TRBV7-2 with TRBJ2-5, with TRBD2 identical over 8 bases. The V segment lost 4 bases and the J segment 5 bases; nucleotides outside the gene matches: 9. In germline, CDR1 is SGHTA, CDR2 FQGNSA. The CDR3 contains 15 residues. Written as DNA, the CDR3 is TGTGCCAGCAGCTCTGCGGGAGGAGTTTGGGAGACCCAGTACTTC. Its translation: CASSSAGGVWETQYF.

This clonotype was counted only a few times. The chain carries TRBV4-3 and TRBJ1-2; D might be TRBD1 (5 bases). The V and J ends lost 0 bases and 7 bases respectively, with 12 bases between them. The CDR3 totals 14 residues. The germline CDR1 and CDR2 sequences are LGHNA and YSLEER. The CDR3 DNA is TGCGCCAGCAGCCAAGAAAAGGGGCTCGGTGGCTACACCTTC. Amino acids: CASSQEKGLGGYTF.

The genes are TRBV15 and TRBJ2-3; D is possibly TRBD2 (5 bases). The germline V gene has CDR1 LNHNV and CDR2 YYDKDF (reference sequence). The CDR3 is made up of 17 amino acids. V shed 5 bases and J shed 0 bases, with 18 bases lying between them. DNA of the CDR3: TGTGCCACCAGCGACGGGAAGAGATTGGGAAGCACAGATACGCAGTATTTT. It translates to CATSDGKRLGSTDTQYF.

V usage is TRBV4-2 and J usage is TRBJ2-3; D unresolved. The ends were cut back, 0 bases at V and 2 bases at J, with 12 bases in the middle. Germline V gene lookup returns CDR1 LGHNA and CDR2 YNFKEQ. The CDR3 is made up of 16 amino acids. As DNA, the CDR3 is TGTGCCAGCAGCCAAGATGTAACGGGTTACACAGATACGCAGTATTTT. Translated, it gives CASSQDVTGYTDTQYF.

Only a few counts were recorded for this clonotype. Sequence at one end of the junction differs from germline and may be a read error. The CDR3 region has the DNA TGTGCCGCGGGGCCCACTTCCTCCGAGCAGTACTTC. Amino acids: CAAGPTSSEQYF. The gene calls are TRBV2 and TRBJ2-7; tentatively, D is TRBD2 (6 bases). CDR1 SNHLY and CDR2 FYNNEI come from the germline V gene. The CDR3 is made up of 12 amino acids.

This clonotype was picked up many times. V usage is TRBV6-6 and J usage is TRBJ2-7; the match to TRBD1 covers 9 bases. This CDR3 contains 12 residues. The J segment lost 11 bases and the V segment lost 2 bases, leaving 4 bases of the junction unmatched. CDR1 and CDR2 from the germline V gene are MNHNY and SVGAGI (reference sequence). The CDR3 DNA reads TGTGCCAGCAGTTACCGGGACAGGGTTGAGTACTTC. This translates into CASSYRDRVEYF.

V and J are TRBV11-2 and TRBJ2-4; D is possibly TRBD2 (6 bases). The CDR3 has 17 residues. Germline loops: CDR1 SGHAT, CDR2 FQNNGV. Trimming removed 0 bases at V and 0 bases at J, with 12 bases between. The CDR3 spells CASSLDFGSLAKNIQYF. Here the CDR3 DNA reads TGTGCCAGCAGCTTAGATTTCGGGAGTTTAGCCAAAAACATTCAGTACTTC.

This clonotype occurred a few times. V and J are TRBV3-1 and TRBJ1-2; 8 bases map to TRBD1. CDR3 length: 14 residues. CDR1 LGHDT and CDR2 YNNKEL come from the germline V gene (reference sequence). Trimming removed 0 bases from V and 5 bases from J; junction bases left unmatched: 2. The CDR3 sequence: CASSQDHRGYGYTF. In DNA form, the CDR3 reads TGTGCCAGCAGCCAAGATCACAGGGGGTATGGCTACACCTTC.

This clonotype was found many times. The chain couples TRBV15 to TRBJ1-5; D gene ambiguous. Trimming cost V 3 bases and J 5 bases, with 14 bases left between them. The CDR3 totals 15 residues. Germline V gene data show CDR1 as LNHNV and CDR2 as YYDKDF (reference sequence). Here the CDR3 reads CATSSMGTGDQPQHF. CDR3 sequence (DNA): TGTGCCACCAGCAGTATGGGAACCGGGGATCAGCCCCAGCATTTT.

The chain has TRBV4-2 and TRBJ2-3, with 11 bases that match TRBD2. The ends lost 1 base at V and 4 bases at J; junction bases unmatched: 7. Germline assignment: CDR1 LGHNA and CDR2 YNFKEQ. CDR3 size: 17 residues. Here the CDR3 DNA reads TGTGCCAGCAGCCAAGGGCTAGCGGGAGGAGGAGCAGATACGCAGTATTTT. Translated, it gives CASSQGLAGGGADTQYF.

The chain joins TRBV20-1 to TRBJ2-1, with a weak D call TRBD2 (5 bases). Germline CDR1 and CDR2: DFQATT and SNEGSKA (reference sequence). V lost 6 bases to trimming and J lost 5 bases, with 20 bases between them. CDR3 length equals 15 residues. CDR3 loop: CSAPPAGVINNEQFF. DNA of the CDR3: TGCAGTGCCCCCCCGGCGGGTGTGATCAACAATGAGCAGTTCTTC.

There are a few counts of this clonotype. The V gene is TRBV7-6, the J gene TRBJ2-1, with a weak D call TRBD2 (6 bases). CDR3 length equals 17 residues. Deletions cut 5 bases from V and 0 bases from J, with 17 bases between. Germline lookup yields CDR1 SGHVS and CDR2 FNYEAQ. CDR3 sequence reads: CASSRLRGAVSYNEQFF. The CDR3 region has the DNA TGTGCCAGCAGCCGCCTACGCGGGGCCGTCTCCTACAATGAGCAGTTCTTC.

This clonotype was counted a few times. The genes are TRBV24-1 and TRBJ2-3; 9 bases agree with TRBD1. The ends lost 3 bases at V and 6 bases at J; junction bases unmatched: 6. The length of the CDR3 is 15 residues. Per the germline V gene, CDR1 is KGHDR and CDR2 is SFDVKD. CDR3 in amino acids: CATSDPGTGRDTQYF. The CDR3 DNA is TGTGCCACCAGTGATCCCGGGACAGGGAGGGATACGCAGTATTTT.

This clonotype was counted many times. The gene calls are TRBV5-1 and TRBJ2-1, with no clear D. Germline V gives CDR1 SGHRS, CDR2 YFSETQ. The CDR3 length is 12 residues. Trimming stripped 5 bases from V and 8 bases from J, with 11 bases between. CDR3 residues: CASRNFADEQFF. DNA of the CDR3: TGCGCCAGCAGAAACTTTGCGGATGAGCAGTTCTTC.

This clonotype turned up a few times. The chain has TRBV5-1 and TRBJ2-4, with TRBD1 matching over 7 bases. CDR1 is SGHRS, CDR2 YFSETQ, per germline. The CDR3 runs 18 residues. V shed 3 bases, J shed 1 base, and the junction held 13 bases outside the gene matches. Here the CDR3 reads CASSSYLSGGEAKNIQYF. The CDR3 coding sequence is TGCGCCAGCAGCTCCTACCTTTCAGGGGGTGAGGCCAAAAACATTCAGTACTTC.

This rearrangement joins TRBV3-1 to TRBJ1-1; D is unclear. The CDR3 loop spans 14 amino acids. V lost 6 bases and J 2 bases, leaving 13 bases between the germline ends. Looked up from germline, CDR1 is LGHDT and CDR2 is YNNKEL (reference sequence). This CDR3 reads CASSRTWRNTEAFF. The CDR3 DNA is TGTGCCAGCAGTCGTACATGGCGAAACACTGAAGCTTTCTTT.